This T cell receptor beta chain was sequenced for a study of blood T cell repertoires in COVID-19. This CDR3 comprises 17 residues. In germline, CDR1 is SGHNT, CDR2 YYREEE (reference sequence). The junction had 11 bases not matched to a gene; V was cut back by 3 bases and J by 7 bases. This clone was observed a single time. As processed by the authors: Reference gene primer amplification yielded estimated nucleated cell counts. Assay used: immunoSEQ multiplex PCR; TCRdb lists only in-frame clones, some missing. V, J and clone size derive from that table, while D and trimming were established from the DNA sequence. This sample carries about 250,000 clones, around 90% of them seen once, and the ten largest clones take over 0.8%.

The chain joins TRBV5-4 to TRBJ2-1; 12 bases agree with TRBD2. Material for sequencing was peripheral blood. The receptor was derived from a young man with COVID-19, enrolled during active disease. For the CDR3, the DNA is TGTGCCAGCAGCTCCGCTAGCGGGGGGGCTGGGGGGAATGAGCAGTTCTTC. Amino acid sequence: CASSSASGGAGGNEQFF. Based on the CDR3 plus reference TRBV5-4 and TRBJ2-1, the full variable domain is ETGVTQSPTHLIKTRGQQVTLRCSSQSGHNTVSWYQQALGQGPQFIFQYYREEENGRGNFPPRFSGLQFPNYSSELNVNALELDDSALYLCASSSASGGAGGNEQFFGPGTRLTVL.